Following are 10 T cell receptor beta chains from one sample sequenced in a study of T-cell reconstitution after alpha-beta-depleted transplantation in children. During its preparation, the TCRbeta library received unique molecular identifiers. TCRdb re-derived calls from the PCR reads in MiXCR, one entry per CDR3 protein. Of about 72,000 distinct CDR3 sequences listed, about 7% are singletons. Sequenced material: PBMCs from the stem cell graft donor, taken from the stem cell graft. The source is a human donor who donated a stem cell graft to a child with acute lymphoblastic leukemia.

This clonotype was picked up many times. J is TRBJ2-1 and V is TRBV7-6, with 9 bases fitting TRBD2. CDR3 length: 17 residues. Germline V CDR1 and CDR2: SGHVS, FNYEAQ. The V and J ends lost 5 bases and 3 bases, in that order; junction bases with no gene match: 11. The CDR3 sequence is CASSRPSAGGLYNEQFF. The CDR3 nucleotides read TGTGCCAGCAGCCGTCCCTCAGCGGGGGGCCTCTACAATGAGCAGTTCTTC.

The chain combines TRBV27 with TRBJ2-7; 9 bases are a match to TRBD2. Germline V CDR1 and CDR2: MNHEY, SMNVEV (reference sequence). Trimming cost V 10 bases and J 3 bases; bases outside gene matches: 10. The CDR3 is made up of 14 amino acids. This CDR3 reads CATEGSGGSYEQYF. The CDR3 DNA is TGTGCCACTGAGGGGAGCGGGGGGAGCTACGAGCAGTACTTC.

The genes are TRBV7-2 and TRBJ2-7, with D possibly being TRBD2 (5 bases). The CDR3 spans 14 residues. The germline V gene has CDR1 SGHTA and CDR2 FQGNSA. Trimming pared 6 bases from V and 0 bases from J, leaving 12 bases between. CDR3 sequence: CASRGAPSSYEQYF. CDR3 DNA: TGTGCCAGCAGGGGAGCTCCTAGCTCCTACGAGCAGTACTTC. Variable domain in full (rest from reference TRBV7-2 and TRBJ2-7): GAGVSQSPSNKVTEKGKDVELRCDPISGHTALYWYRQSLGQGLEFLIYFQGNSAPDKSGLPSDRFSAERTGGSVSTLTIQRTQQEDSAVYLCASRGAPSSYEQYFGPGTRLTVT.

At least ten counts were recorded for this clonotype. This chain uses TRBV4-3 with TRBJ2-1, with 10 bases aligning to TRBD1. The CDR3 runs 15 residues. Germline values: CDR1 LGHNA, CDR2 YSLEER. Trimming at V came to 5 bases and at J to 8 bases, leaving 9 bases not matched to a gene. The CDR3 DNA follows: TGCGCCAGCAGCGCCCGGACAGGGGGAAAGGATGAGCAGTTCTTC. Amino acids: CASSARTGGKDEQFF.

This clonotype was recorded many times. The genes are TRBV28 and TRBJ2-1; 11 bases agree with TRBD2. The V gene end was trimmed by 10 bases and the J gene end by 6 bases; junction bases not matched to a gene: 2. Per the germline V gene, CDR1 is MDHEN and CDR2 is SYDVKM. This CDR3 has 12 amino acids. This CDR3 reads CATGLAGNEQFF. CDR3 nucleotides: TGTGCCACCGGACTAGCGGGCAATGAGCAGTTCTTC.

Many counts were recorded for this clonotype. The rearrangement links TRBV5-8 to TRBJ2-2; 10 bases map to TRBD2. The V and J ends lost 4 bases and 6 bases, in that order; junction bases with no gene match: 15. Germline CDR1 SGHTS, CDR2 YDEGEE. This CDR3 is built from 18 residues. This CDR3 is CASSVGPSGGAYPGELFF. For the CDR3, the DNA is TGTGCCAGCAGCGTCGGACCCAGCGGGGGGGCTTACCCCGGGGAGCTGTTTTTT.

This clonotype has a count of ten or more. This chain uses TRBV15 with TRBJ2-4; the match to TRBD2 covers 12 bases. Germline lookup yields CDR1 LNHNV and CDR2 YYDKDF (reference sequence). The CDR3 is 15 amino acids. V dropped 3 bases and J dropped 7; count of bases not matched to a gene: 4. The CDR3 DNA is TGTGCCACCAGCAGTGCCGGGACTAGCGGGAACATTCAGTACTTC. The encoded protein is CATSSAGTSGNIQYF.

In this sample, this clonotype turned up many times. This sequence joins TRBV6-2 or TRBV6-3 and TRBJ2-7, with a tentative D call TRBD2 (5 bases). V was shortened by 0 bases and J by 5 bases, with 8 bases between the two germline ends. The CDR3 sequence is 13 residues long. The germline V gene has CDR1 MNHEY and CDR2 SVGEGT. CDR3 sequence: CASSYSGSNEQYF. The CDR3 nucleotides read TGTGCCAGCAGTTACTCAGGGAGCAACGAGCAGTACTTC.

This clonotype was seen at least ten times. The J gene is TRBJ1-5, the V gene TRBV6-1, with 11 bases identical to TRBD1. V trimming: 6 bases; J trimming: 7 bases; junction bases outside the gene matches: 8. CDR1 and CDR2 (germline): MNHNS, SASEGT. CDR3 size: 15 residues. The CDR3 loop reads CASRQGTGGHQPQHF. CDR3 coding DNA: TGTGCCAGCAGACAAGGGACAGGGGGTCACCAGCCCCAGCATTTT.

V gene TRBV28 combines with J gene TRBJ2-3, with TRBD1 matching over 9 bases. V lost 4 bases to trimming and J lost 4 bases; unmatched junction nucleotides: 6. Germline loops: CDR1 MDHEN, CDR2 SYDVKM. This CDR3 is built from 15 residues. Written as DNA, the CDR3 is TGTGCCAGCAGTTCACAGGGGGCAGGGGCAGATACGCAGTATTTT. This encodes CASSSQGAGADTQYF.